One sample yielded the 4 T cell receptor beta chains listed below, sequenced in a study of blood T cell repertoires in COVID-19. Some clones are missing from TCRdb's copy, which holds only in-frame ones; the method was immunoSEQ multiplex PCR. This table holds more than 300,000 clones, around 87% found once. Input material: PBMCs or T cells enriched from blood (not recorded which). Every receptor here comes from a man between 35 and 55 years old in a cohort exposed to, infected with or recovered from COVID-19 (not recorded which).

This chain uses TRBV7-6 with TRBJ2-7, with TRBD1 matching 8 bases. The J segment lost 5 bases and the V segment lost 3 bases, leaving 6 bases of the junction unmatched. CDR3 size: 14 residues. The germline V gene has CDR1 SGHVS and CDR2 FNYEAQ. The chain's CDR3 is CASSFGQGIHEQYF. The CDR3 coding sequence is TGTGCCAGCAGCTTTGGACAGGGTATACACGAGCAGTACTTC. Drawing the rest from reference TRBV7-6 and TRBJ2-7, the complete variable domain is GAGVSQSPRYKVTKRGQDVALRCDPISGHVSLYWYRQALGQGPEFLTYFNYEAQQDKSGLPNDRFSAERPEGSISTLTIQRTEQRDSAMYRCASSFGQGIHEQYFGPGTRLTVT.

The rearrangement joins TRBV11-2 to TRBJ2-7, with TRBD1 as a possible D gene (7 bases). Germline assignment: CDR1 SGHAT and CDR2 FQNNGV. This CDR3 is built from 16 residues. V was cut by 5 bases and J by 3 bases, with 20 bases left in between. The CDR3 DNA reads as TGTGCCAGCAGCGCCACGACAGGGAGGAGCGTCTACGAGCAGTACTTC. As protein: CASSATTGRSVYEQYF.

The chain is built from TRBV6-5 and TRBJ1-2; a weak D match, TRBD1 (6 bases). The CDR3 runs 14 residues. V was shortened by 6 bases and J by 4 bases, with 15 bases between the two germline ends. Germline CDR1 reads MNHEY; CDR2 reads SVGAGI. The CDR3 reads CASSLTQGCYGYTF. CDR3 nucleotides: TGTGCCAGCAGCCTGACACAGGGCTGCTATGGCTACACCTTC.

The count of this clone is one. V usage is TRBV5-4 and J usage is TRBJ2-7; 9 bases line up with TRBD1. The germline V gene encodes CDR1 SGHNT and CDR2 YYREEE (reference sequence). J was trimmed by 5 bases and V by 0 bases; bases with no gene match: 9. This CDR3 is built from 16 residues. The CDR3 coding sequence is TGTGCCAGCAGCTTGGTGGCGACAGGGGGTCGGGACGAGCAGTACTTC. Protein: CASSLVATGGRDEQYF. The variable domain in full, completed from reference TRBV5-4 and TRBJ2-7, reads ETGVTQSPTHLIKTRGQQVTLRCSSQSGHNTVSWYQQALGQGPQFIFQYYREEENGRGNFPPRFSGLQFPNYSSELNVNALELDDSALYLCASSLVATGGRDEQYFGPGTRLTVT.